A selection of T cell receptor beta chains follows, all from one sample in a study of T cell responses to AZD1222 COVID-19 vaccine. The repertoire was sequenced with immunoSEQ multiplex PCR; TCRdb's copy has only in-frame clones and lacks some. The repertoire holds 170,000 or so clones, with 90% as singletons. The sequenced sample was peripheral blood, obtained on day 0 of AZD1222 vaccination. Every receptor here comes from an adult in good health. Both conserved end residues are part of each CDR3. D genes are given only for firm matches. Not every row has a clone size; where given, it reads once, few, many or a size class.

TRBV7-9	NA	TRBJ1-1	NA	CASSLVTKNTEAFF	TGTGCCAGCAGCTTAGTGACCAAGAACACTGAAGCTTTCTTT
TRBV29-1	NA	TRBJ2-7	TRBD2	CSVESASGVYEQYF	TGCAGCGTTGAATCGGCTAGCGGGGTTTACGAGCAGTACTTC
TRBV24-1	NA	TRBJ2-2	NA	CATSDPATNTGELFF	TGTGCCACCAGTGATCCAGCCACGAACACCGGGGAGCTGTTTTTT
TRBV15	NA	TRBJ1-1	TRBD1	CATSRGHRGDAEAFF	TGTGCCACCAGCAGAGGCCACAGGGGGGATGCTGAAGCTTTCTTT
TRBV6-5	NA	TRBJ2-3	NA	CATHGEVGDTQYF	TGTGCCACCCACGGGGAGGTGGGGGATACGCAGTATTTT
TRBV12-3/TRBV12-4	NA	TRBJ2-7	NA	CASSQGGEQYF	TGTGCCAGCTCGCAGGGGGGGGAGCAGTACTTC
TRBV28	NA	TRBJ1-2	NA	CASSSLGGAYGYTF	TGTGCCAGCAGTTCTCTGGGCGGAGCCTATGGCTACACCTTC
TRBV7-2	NA	TRBJ1-6	NA	CASSIGASYNSPLHF	TGTGCCAGCAGCATCGGAGCCTCCTATAATTCACCCCTCCACTTT
TRBV4-3	NA	TRBJ2-7	TRBD1	CASSPGGTGLYEQYF	TGCGCCAGCAGCCCCGGGGGGACAGGGCTCTACGAGCAGTACTTC
TRBV5-1	NA	TRBJ2-7	TRBD1	CASSLVQGTYEQYF	TGCGCCAGCAGCTTAGTACAGGGGACCTACGAGCAGTACTTC
TRBV6-2/TRBV6-3	NA	TRBJ1-5	TRBD1	CASSPTGTNQPQHF	TGTGCCAGCAGCCCGACAGGGACCAATCAGCCCCAGCATTTT
TRBV27	NA	TRBJ1-2	NA	CASSLREGNGYTF	TGTGCCAGCAGTTTGCGGGAGGGGAATGGCTACACCTTC
TRBV3-1/TRBV3-2	NA	TRBJ2-7	NA	CASSPRELYEQYF	TGTGCCAGCAGCCCCAGGGAGCTCTACGAGCAGTACTTC
TRBV5-8	NA	TRBJ1-5	NA	CASSPKVIGGAQPQHF	TGTGCCAGCAGCCCCAAGGTGATCGGGGGCGCACAGCCCCAGCATTTT
TRBV6-5	NA	TRBJ2-1	NA	CASSPLGSGNEQFF	TGTGCCAGCAGCCCGCTCGGGAGCGGCAATGAGCAGTTCTTC
TRBV7-3	NA	TRBJ2-7	NA	CASSLAPFGEGEQYF	TGTGCCAGCAGCTTAGCCCCCTTCGGTGAAGGCGAGCAGTACTTC
TRBV5-6	NA	TRBJ2-4	TRBD1	CASSGDSKNIQYF	TGTGCCAGCAGCGGGGACAGCAAAAACATTCAGTACTTC
TRBV29-1	once	TRBJ2-3	TRBD1	CSAGTGIGDTQYF	TGCAGCGCAGGGACAGGGATTGGAGATACGCAGTATTTT
TRBV5-4	once	TRBJ2-2	NA	CASSLERSGELFF	TGTGCCAGCAGCTTGGAACGAAGCGGGGAGCTGTTTTTT
TRBV15	NA	TRBJ2-2	NA	CATSWGKGSGELFF	TGTGCCACCAGCTGGGGAAAGGGGAGCGGGGAGCTGTTTTTT
TRBV4-3	NA	TRBJ2-3	TRBD2	CASSQGGLEVDTQYF	TGCGCCAGCAGCCAAGGGGGACTAGAAGTAGATACGCAGTATTTT
TRBV9	NA	TRBJ1-2	TRBD1	CASSDRDRAGYTF	TGTGCCAGCAGCGACCGGGACAGGGCTGGCTACACCTTC
TRBV10-1	NA	TRBJ2-3	TRBD2	CASSDPRTSCSTDTQYF	TGCGCCAGCAGTGACCCTCGGACTAGCTGTAGCACAGATACGCAGTATTTT
TRBV5-1	NA	TRBJ2-5	TRBD2	CASSTGSSGGQETQYF	TGCGCCAGCAGCACGGGGTCTAGCGGGGGCCAAGAGACCCAGTACTTC
TRBV5-8	NA	TRBJ1-1	TRBD1	CASSSNGQGARTEAFF	TGTGCCAGCAGCTCAAATGGACAGGGGGCGCGGACTGAAGCTTTCTTT
TRBV7-3	NA	TRBJ1-1	NA	CASSLIRQRNTEAFF	TGTGCCAGCAGCTTAATCCGACAGCGGAACACTGAAGCTTTCTTT
TRBV12-3/TRBV12-4	NA	TRBJ2-7	TRBD2	CASSSGTSYEQYF	TGTGCCAGCAGCTCCGGGACTAGCTACGAGCAGTACTTC
TRBV30	NA	TRBJ1-1	NA	CAWSRILNTEAFF	TGTGCCTGGAGCCGGATATTGAACACTGAAGCTTTCTTT
TRBV7-3	NA	TRBJ2-2	NA	CASSPQGITGELFF	TGTGCCAGCAGCCCCCAGGGGATCACCGGGGAGCTGTTTTTT
TRBV27	NA	TRBJ2-3	TRBD2	CGTRSGGDTQYF	TGTGGGACCAGGAGCGGGGGAGATACGCAGTATTTT
TRBV10-3	few	TRBJ1-5	TRBD1	CATEEGAFGNQPQHF	TGTGCCACCGAAGAGGGGGCGTTTGGCAATCAGCCCCAGCATTTT
TRBV7-7	NA	TRBJ2-1	TRBD2	CASSSSGGAREQFF	TGTGCTAGCAGTTCGAGCGGGGGGGCACGTGAGCAGTTCTTC
TRBV9	NA	TRBJ1-6	NA	CASSVGRGNSPLHF	TGTGCCAGCAGCGTAGGACGGGGGAATTCACCCCTCCACTTT
TRBV16	NA	TRBJ1-2	NA	CASSSDTPFFGYTF	TGTGCCAGCAGCTCAGATACCCCCTTCTTTGGCTACACCTTC
TRBV6-5	NA	TRBJ1-3	NA	CASSSMGARAYTIYF	TGTGCCAGCAGTTCCATGGGGGCCCGGGCATACACCATATATTTT
TRBV6-6	NA	TRBJ1-5	NA	CASSKGDDQPQHF	TGTGCCAGCAGTAAGGGGGACGATCAGCCCCAGCATTTT
TRBV4-3	NA	TRBJ1-6	NA	CASSLHGLESPLHF	TGCGCCAGCAGTCTACACGGACTCGAATCACCCCTCCACTTT
TRBV6-6	NA	TRBJ1-1	NA	CASSTGTANTEAFF	TGTGCCAGCAGTACGGGGACGGCGAACACTGAAGCTTTCTTT
TRBV12-5	NA	TRBJ2-7	TRBD1	CASGLGGQGSYEQYF	TGTGCTAGTGGTTTGGGGGGACAGGGCTCCTACGAGCAGTACTTC
TRBV6-5	NA	TRBJ1-2	NA	CASRDPLQGYTF	TGTGCCAGCAGGGACCCCTTGCAGGGCTACACCTTC
TRBV5-1	NA	TRBJ1-1	NA	CASSGGTQNTEAFF	TGCGCCAGCAGCGGCGGGACACAGAACACTGAAGCTTTCTTT
TRBV5-1	NA	TRBJ2-3	NA	CATKGGSGTDTQYF	TGCGCCACCAAAGGGGGAAGCGGCACAGATACGCAGTATTTT
TRBV4-2	NA	TRBJ2-2	NA	CASSQDQGAGELFF	TGTGCCAGCAGCCAAGATCAGGGCGCCGGGGAGCTGTTTTTT
TRBV10-3	NA	TRBJ2-1	NA	CAISGGGTSYNEQFF	TGTGCCATCAGTGGAGGTGGGACATCCTACAATGAGCAGTTCTTC
TRBV6-1	NA	TRBJ2-5	TRBD2	CASSEASGGWETQYF	TGTGCCAGCAGTGAAGCTAGCGGGGGTTGGGAGACCCAGTACTTC
TRBV19	NA	TRBJ1-6	NA	CASSIVDSNSPLHF	TGTGCCAGTAGTATAGTGGACAGCAATTCACCCCTCCACTTT
TRBV25-1	NA	TRBJ1-2	TRBD1	CASTGTGGSGYTF	TGTGCCAGCACGGGGACAGGGGGGAGTGGCTACACCTTC
TRBV7-9	NA	TRBJ2-1	TRBD1	CASSLATGGAYNEQFF	TGTGCCAGCAGCTTAGCTACAGGGGGCGCCTACAATGAGCAGTTCTTC
TRBV7-6	NA	TRBJ1-5	NA	CASSPAGNQPQHF	TGTGCCAGCAGCCCGGCTGGGAATCAGCCCCAGCATTTT
TRBV30	NA	TRBJ2-3	NA	CAWSVREADTQYF	TGTGCCTGGAGTGTAAGGGAAGCAGATACGCAGTATTTT
TRBV19	once	TRBJ1-2	TRBD1	CASSPRDRSNYGYTF	TGTGCCAGTAGTCCCCGGGACAGGAGTAACTATGGCTACACCTTC